This T cell receptor beta chain was profiled in a study of OX40 agonist ivuxolimab in advanced cancers. About the study: Dose-escalation patients had hepatocellular carcinoma, melanoma, renal cell or head and neck cancer. Study-wide results and limits: Both blood CD4+ and CD8+ T cells showed clonal growth by week 6 at 0.1 to 3.0 mg/kg. In the expanded peripheral T cells, antigen specificity was never determined.

Data came from immunoSEQ multiplex PCR; TCRdb stores just in-frame clones and leaves some out. The sample holds fewer than 60,000 clones, about 89% seen once. This clone has just one count. Its antigen remains unknown. The CDR3 covers 14 residues. V dropped 2 bases and J dropped 5 bases, with 10 bases sitting between them. Germline V gene lookup returns CDR1 SSHAT and CDR2 FNYEAQ (reference sequence). V gene TRBV7-7 combines with J gene TRBJ2-1, with D tentatively TRBD2 (5 bases). Sequencing was performed on CD4+ or CD8+ T cells sorted from blood, taken in a trial of the OX40 agonist ivuxolimab. This sequence originates from an adult with an advanced solid tumor such as melanoma, head and neck, liver or kidney cancer. The CDR3 region is CASSLFSGNNEQFF. The CDR3 coding sequence is TGTGCCAGCAGCTTATTTTCGGGGAACAATGAGCAGTTCTTC.